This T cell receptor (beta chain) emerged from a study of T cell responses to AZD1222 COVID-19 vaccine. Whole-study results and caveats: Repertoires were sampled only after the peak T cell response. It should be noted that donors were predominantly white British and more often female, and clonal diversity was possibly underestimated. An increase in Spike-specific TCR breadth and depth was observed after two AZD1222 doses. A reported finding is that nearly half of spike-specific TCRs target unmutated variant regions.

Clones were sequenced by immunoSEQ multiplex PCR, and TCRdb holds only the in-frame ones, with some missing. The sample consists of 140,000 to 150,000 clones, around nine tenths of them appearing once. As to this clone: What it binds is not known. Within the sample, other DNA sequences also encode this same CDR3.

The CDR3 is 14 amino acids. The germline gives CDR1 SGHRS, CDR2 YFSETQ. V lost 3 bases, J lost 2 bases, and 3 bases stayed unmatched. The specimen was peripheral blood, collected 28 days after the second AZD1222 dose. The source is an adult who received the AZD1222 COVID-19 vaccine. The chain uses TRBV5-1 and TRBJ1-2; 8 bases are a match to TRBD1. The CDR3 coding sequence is TGCGCCAGCAGCTCCGGACAGGGAAACTATGGCTACACCTTC. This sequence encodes CASSSGQGNYGYTF.